Below, 19 T cell receptor beta chains from the same sample are listed, as sequenced in a study of identical twins. TCRdb reprocessed the 5' RACE reads with MiXCR, giving one entry per CDR3 protein. The sample has 750,000 to 950,000 distinct CDR3 sequences; approximately 13% are singletons. The sample was also reused in another study, on yellow fever vaccine responses in identical twins.

Sequencing was carried out using PBMCs. These receptors all come from a young woman in good health.

This clonotype was found a few times. This chain links TRBV3-1 with TRBJ1-3; maybe TRBD1 (6 bases). With 0 bases removed from V and 0 bases from J, the gap between germline ends came to 21 bases. CDR3 length: 20 amino acids. Per the germline V gene, CDR1 is LGHDT and CDR2 is YNNKEL (reference sequence). CDR3 DNA: TGTGCCAGCAGCCAAGAGAAGTGGGGGACATGGCGGTCCTCTGGAAACACCATATATTTT. Translation gives CASSQEKWGTWRSSGNTIYF.

The chain carries TRBV12-3 or TRBV12-4 and TRBJ1-1, with D unresolved. The CDR3 loop spans 12 amino acids. Trimming took off 5 bases at V and 4 bases at J, with 8 bases between the two ends. CDR3 in DNA: TGTGCCAGCAGTCGTGTGGTCACTGAAGCTTTCTTT. It is translated as CASSRVVTEAFF.

This clonotype was detected many times. V is TRBV3-1 and J is TRBJ2-1; 7 positions agree with TRBD2. Germline lookup yields CDR1 LGHDT and CDR2 YNNKEL (reference sequence). The length of the CDR3 is 15 residues. Trimming took 3 bases from V and 4 from J; bases not matched to a gene: 6. CDR3 nucleotide sequence: TGTGCCAGCAGCCATGAAGGACTAGAGTACAATGAGCAGTTCTTC. It yields the protein CASSHEGLEYNEQFF.

The chain carries TRBV7-9 and TRBJ1-1; unclear D gene. Trimming removed 2 bases at V and 3 bases at J, with 13 bases between. This CDR3 is 15 amino acids long. Per germline, CDR1 SEHNR and CDR2 FQNEAQ (reference sequence). The CDR3: CASSLSRTEDTEAFF. The CDR3 DNA reads as TGTGCCAGCAGCTTAAGTAGGACCGAGGACACTGAAGCTTTCTTT. Using reference TRBV7-9 and TRBJ1-1 for the parts outside the CDR3, the full variable domain is DTGVSQNPRHKITKRGQNVTFRCDPISEHNRLYWYRQTLGQGPEFLTYFQNEAQLEKSRLLSDRFSAERPKGSFSTLEIQRTEQGDSAMYLCASSLSRTEDTEAFFGQGTRLTVV.

This clonotype was found many times. The CDR3 region is CASRTRRSYEQYF. CDR3 DNA sequence: TGTGCCAGCAGGACTAGACGCTCCTACGAGCAGTACTTC. The genes are TRBV6-1 and TRBJ2-7; D is perhaps TRBD2 (6 bases). Trimming removed 6 bases from V and 0 bases from J, with 9 bases in between. Germline CDR1 MNHNS, CDR2 SASEGT. The CDR3 has 13 residues.

This clonotype was picked up a small number of times. This rearrangement joins TRBV10-2 to TRBJ1-5, with TRBD1 matching 7 bases. V trimming: 6 bases; J trimming: 11 bases; junction bases outside the gene matches: 13. CDR1 is WSHSY, CDR2 SAAADI, per germline. The CDR3 spans 14 residues. The CDR3: CASRGQGDLEAQHF. The CDR3 DNA reads as TGCGCCAGCAGAGGGCAGGGGGATCTCGAAGCCCAGCATTTT.

The chain is built from TRBV20-1 and TRBJ1-1; perhaps TRBD1 as D (6 bases). Germline V lookup: CDR1 DFQATT, CDR2 SNEGSKA (reference sequence). The CDR3 is made up of 13 amino acids. Trimming took off 6 bases at V and 4 bases at J, with 15 bases between the two ends. CDR3 coding DNA: TGCAGTGCCAGAAAAACAGGGAGCACTGAAGCTTTCTTT. Encoded protein: CSARKTGSTEAFF.

CDR3 nucleotide sequence: TGCGCCAGCAGCTTGGGACACGGCACGGACGAGCAGTACTTC. Translating it yields CASSLGHGTDEQYF. V is TRBV5-1 and J is TRBJ2-7, with D unclear. The ends were cut back, 0 bases at V and 5 bases at J, with 12 bases in the middle. Germline-derived CDR1 and CDR2 are SGHRS and YFSETQ. This CDR3 region has 14 residues. Together with reference TRBV5-1 and TRBJ2-7, the CDR3 gives the full variable domain: KAGVTQTPRYLIKTRGQQVTLSCSPISGHRSVSWYQQTPGQGLQFLFEYFSETQRNKGNFPGRFSGRQFSNSRSEMNVSTLELGDSALYLCASSLGHGTDEQYFGPGTRLTVT.

This clonotype was counted a few times. The CDR3 coding sequence is TGTGCCACCAGCAGAGATAGATCTGGGGCCAACGTCCTGACTTTC. Translation: CATSRDRSGANVLTF. The J gene is TRBJ2-6, the V gene TRBV15; D not resolved. Trimming removed 0 bases at V and 1 base at J, with 4 bases between. The CDR3 loop spans 15 amino acids. The germline V gene has CDR1 LNHNV and CDR2 YYDKDF (reference sequence).

V is TRBV27 and J is TRBJ1-6; D is ambiguous. V was clipped by 6 bases and J by 9 bases, with 24 bases between them. The CDR3 has 17 residues. Germline CDR1 and CDR2: MNHEY and SMNVEV (reference sequence). This chain's CDR3 is CASSTSGRTLWGSPLHF. For the CDR3, the DNA is TGTGCCAGCAGCACTAGCGGCAGGACTCTTTGGGGTTCACCCCTCCACTTT.

The chain carries TRBV7-9 and TRBJ2-1; 8 nucleotides align to TRBD2. The V gene end was trimmed by 3 bases and the J gene end by 8 bases; junction bases not matched to a gene: 9. The CDR3 spans 15 residues. Looked up from germline, CDR1 is SEHNR and CDR2 is FQNEAQ (reference sequence). CDR3 sequence reads: CASSFRGAGVDEQFF. CDR3 sequence (DNA): TGTGCCAGCAGCTTCCGGGGAGCGGGGGTCGATGAGCAGTTCTTC.

The sample holds a few counts of this clonotype. The rearrangement uses TRBV20-1 and TRBJ2-5; 8 nucleotides line up with TRBD2. Losses at the gene ends were 0 bases for V and 7 bases for J; bases not matched to a gene: 13. Per germline, CDR1 DFQATT and CDR2 SNEGSKA (reference sequence). This CDR3 has 16 residues. The CDR3 DNA follows: TGCAGTGCTAGAGATCTCGGAGCGGGGGCCTGGGGGACCCAGTACTTC. This gives the protein CSARDLGAGAWGTQYF.

This clonotype was counted between two and nine times. V and J are TRBV10-3 and TRBJ2-3, with D perhaps TRBD1 (6 bases). Trimming took off 11 bases at V and 1 base at J, with 16 bases between the two ends. This CDR3 is 14 amino acids long. From germline, CDR1 is ENHRY and CDR2 SYGVKD. This CDR3 is CAGGTGYGTDTQYF. The DNA for the CDR3 is TGTGCCGGGGGAACAGGGTATGGCACAGATACGCAGTATTTT.

This clonotype was observed a handful of times. The chain couples TRBV20-1 to TRBJ1-6, with D uncertain. CDR3 size: 13 residues. The germline CDR1 and CDR2 sequences are DFQATT and SNEGSKA (reference sequence). The V and J ends lost 6 bases and 6 bases respectively, with 12 bases between them. CDR3 nucleotide sequence: TGCAGTGCCACCGGCCCCTCTAATTCACCCCTCCACTTT. Its translation is CSATGPSNSPLHF.

The chain couples TRBV4-1 to TRBJ2-4; D not resolved. Trimming left V 4 bases short and J 0 bases short, with 13 bases between. The CDR3 has 16 amino acids. Germline CDR1 is MGHRA and CDR2 is YSYEKL. The CDR3 spells CASSPVDSLAKNIQYF. The CDR3 nucleotides are TGCGCCAGCAGCCCAGTTGACTCTTTAGCCAAAAACATTCAGTACTTC.

This clonotype appeared a few times. The rearrangement links TRBV6-1 to TRBJ2-1, with D tentatively TRBD2 (5 bases). Trimming cost V 11 bases and J 6 bases, with 8 bases left between them. The CDR3 is made up of 10 amino acids. Germline CDR1 is MNHNS and CDR2 is SASEGT. The CDR3 loop is CAAAGNEQFF. In DNA form, the CDR3 reads TGTGCCGCGGCGGGCAATGAGCAGTTCTTC.

V usage is TRBV10-3 and J usage is TRBJ2-7; 9 bases map to TRBD1. J lost 4 bases, V lost 7 bases, and 5 bases had no gene match. Germline CDR1 ENHRY, CDR2 SYGVKD. The CDR3 consists of 13 residues. CDR3 residues: CAITRQGVYEQYV. CDR3 in DNA: TGTGCCATCACTAGACAGGGGGTATACGAGCAGTACGTC.

The rearrangement joins TRBV10-3 to TRBJ1-2, with D tentatively TRBD1 (5 bases). Trimming pared 6 bases from V and 1 base from J, leaving 12 bases between. This CDR3 region has 14 residues. Germline V gene sequence: CDR1 ENHRY, CDR2 SYGVKD. The CDR3 nucleotides read TGTGCCATCAGCGGGGGAACCGTTAACTATGGCTACACCTTC. This codes for CAISGGTVNYGYTF.

Turning to this clonotype: A much larger clone is a single base away; this may be a read error. The chain links TRBV6-5 to TRBJ2-5, with 12 bases fitting TRBD2. The CDR3 runs 15 residues. The germline V gene has CDR1 MNHEY and CDR2 SVGAGI. CDR3 sequence reads: CASRLGTSGQETLYF. CDR3 sequence (DNA): TGTGCCAGCAGATTAGGGACTAGCGGGCAAGAGACCCTGTACTTC.